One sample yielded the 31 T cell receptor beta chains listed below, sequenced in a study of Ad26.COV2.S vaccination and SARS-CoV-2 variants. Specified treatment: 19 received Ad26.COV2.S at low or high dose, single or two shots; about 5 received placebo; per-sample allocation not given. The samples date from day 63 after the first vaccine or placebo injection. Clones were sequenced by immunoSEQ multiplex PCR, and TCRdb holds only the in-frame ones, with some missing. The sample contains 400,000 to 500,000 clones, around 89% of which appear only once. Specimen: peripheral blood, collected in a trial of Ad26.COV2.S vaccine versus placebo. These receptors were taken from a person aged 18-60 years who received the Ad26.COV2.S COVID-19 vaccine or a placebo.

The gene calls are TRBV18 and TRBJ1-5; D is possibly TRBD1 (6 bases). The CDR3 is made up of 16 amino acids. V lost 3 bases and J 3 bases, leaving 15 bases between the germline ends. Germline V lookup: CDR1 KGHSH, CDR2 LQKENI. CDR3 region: CASSPGGPTSNQPQHF. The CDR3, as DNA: TGTGCCAGCTCACCTGGGGGGCCCACCTCCAATCAGCCCCAGCATTTT.

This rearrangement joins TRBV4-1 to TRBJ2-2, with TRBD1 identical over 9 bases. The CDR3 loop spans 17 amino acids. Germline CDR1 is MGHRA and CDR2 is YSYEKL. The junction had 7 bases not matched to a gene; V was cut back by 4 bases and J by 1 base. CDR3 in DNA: TGCGCCAGCAGCCGATTACCGGGACAGGGGAACACCGGGGAGCTGTTTTTT. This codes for CASSRLPGQGNTGELFF.

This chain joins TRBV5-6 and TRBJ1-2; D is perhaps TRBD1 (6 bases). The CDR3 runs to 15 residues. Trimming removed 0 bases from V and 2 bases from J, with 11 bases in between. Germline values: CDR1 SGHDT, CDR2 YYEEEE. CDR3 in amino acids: CASSLVGGLNYGYTF. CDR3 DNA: TGTGCCAGCAGCTTGGTGGGGGGGCTCAACTATGGCTACACCTTC.

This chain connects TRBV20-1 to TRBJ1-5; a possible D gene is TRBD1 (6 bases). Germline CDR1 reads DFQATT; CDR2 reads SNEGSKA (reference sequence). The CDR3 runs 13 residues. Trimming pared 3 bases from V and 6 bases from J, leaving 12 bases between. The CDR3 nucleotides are TGCAGTGCTAGTTGGGGGGCCGGTCAGCCCCAGCATTTT. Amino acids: CSASWGAGQPQHF.

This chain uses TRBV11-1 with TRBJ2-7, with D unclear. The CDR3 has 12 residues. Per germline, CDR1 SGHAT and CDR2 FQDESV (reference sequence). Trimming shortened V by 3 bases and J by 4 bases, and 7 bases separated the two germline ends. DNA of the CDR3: TGTGCCAGCAGCTTCGGCGTTTACGAGCAGTACTTC. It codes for CASSFGVYEQYF.

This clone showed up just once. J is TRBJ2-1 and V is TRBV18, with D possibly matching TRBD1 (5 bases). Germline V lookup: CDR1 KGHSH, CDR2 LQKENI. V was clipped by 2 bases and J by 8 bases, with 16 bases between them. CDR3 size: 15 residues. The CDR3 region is CASSPVRVDPDEQFF. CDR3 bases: TGTGCCAGCTCACCAGTCAGGGTGGATCCCGATGAGCAGTTCTTC.

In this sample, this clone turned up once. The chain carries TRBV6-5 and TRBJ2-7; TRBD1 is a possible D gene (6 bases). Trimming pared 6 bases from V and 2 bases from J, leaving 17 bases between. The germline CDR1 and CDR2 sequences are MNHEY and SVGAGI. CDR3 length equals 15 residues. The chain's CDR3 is CASSPDRLPTYEQYF. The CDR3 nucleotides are TGTGCCAGCAGCCCCGACAGGCTTCCGACCTACGAGCAGTACTTC.

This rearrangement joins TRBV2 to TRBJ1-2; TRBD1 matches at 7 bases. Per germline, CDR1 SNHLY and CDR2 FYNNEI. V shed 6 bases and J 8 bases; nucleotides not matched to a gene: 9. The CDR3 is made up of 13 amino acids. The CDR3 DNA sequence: TGTGCCAGCAGAAGGGGGCAGGGCGAAGGCTACACCTTC. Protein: CASRRGQGEGYTF.

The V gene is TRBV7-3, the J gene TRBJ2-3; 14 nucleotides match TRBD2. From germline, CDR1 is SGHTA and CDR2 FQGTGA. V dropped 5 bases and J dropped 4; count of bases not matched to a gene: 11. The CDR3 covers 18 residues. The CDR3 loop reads CASSPGLAGGIGADTQYF. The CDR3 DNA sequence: TGTGCCAGCAGCCCCGGACTAGCGGGGGGCATAGGGGCAGATACGCAGTATTTT.

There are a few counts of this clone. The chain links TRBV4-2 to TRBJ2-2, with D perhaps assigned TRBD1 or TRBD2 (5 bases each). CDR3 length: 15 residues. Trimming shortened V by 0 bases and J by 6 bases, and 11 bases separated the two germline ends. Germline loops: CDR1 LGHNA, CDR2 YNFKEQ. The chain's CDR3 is CASSQESSGPGELFF. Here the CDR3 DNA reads TGTGCCAGCAGCCAAGAGTCCTCGGGACCCGGGGAGCTGTTTTTT.

This CDR3 reads CASSLLANQPQHF. In nucleotides, the CDR3 is TGTGCCAGCAGTTTATTAGCTAATCAGCCCCAGCATTTT. The chain carries TRBV28 and TRBJ1-5; D gene ambiguous. The CDR3 totals 13 residues. Germline CDR1 reads MDHEN; CDR2 reads SYDVKM. V was clipped by 1 base and J by 4 bases, with 5 bases between them.

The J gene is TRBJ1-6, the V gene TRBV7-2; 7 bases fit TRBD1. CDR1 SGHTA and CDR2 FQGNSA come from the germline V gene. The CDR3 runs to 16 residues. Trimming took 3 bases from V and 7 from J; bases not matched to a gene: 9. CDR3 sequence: CASSLTRQGGNSPLHF. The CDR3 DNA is TGTGCCAGCAGCTTGACCCGACAGGGAGGAAATTCACCCCTCCACTTT.

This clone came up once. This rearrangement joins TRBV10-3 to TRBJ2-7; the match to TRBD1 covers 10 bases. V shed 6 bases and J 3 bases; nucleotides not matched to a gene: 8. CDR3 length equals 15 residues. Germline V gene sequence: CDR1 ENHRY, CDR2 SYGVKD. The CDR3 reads CAISTGTGESYEQYF. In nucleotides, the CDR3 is TGTGCCATCAGCACCGGGACAGGGGAAAGCTACGAGCAGTACTTC.

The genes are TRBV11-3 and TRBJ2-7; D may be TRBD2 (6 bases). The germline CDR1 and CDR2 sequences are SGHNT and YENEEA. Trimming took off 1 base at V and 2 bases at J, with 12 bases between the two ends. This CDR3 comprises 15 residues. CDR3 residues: CASSLVEGKPYEQYF. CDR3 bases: TGTGCCAGCAGCTTAGTGGAGGGAAAGCCCTACGAGCAGTACTTC.

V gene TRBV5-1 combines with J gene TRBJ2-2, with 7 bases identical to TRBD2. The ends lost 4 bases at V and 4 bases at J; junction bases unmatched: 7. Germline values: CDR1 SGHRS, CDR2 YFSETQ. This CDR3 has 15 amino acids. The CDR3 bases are TGCGCCAGCAGCGGGATCAGGGAGGGCACCGGGGAGCTGTTTTTT. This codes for CASSGIREGTGELFF.

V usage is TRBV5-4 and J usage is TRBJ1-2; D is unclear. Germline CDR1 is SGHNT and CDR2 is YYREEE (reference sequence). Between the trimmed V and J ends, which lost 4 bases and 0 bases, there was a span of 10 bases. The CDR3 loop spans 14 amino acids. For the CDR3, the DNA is TGTGCCAGCAGCCGAGATTCAGCTAACTATGGCTACACCTTC. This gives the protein CASSRDSANYGYTF.

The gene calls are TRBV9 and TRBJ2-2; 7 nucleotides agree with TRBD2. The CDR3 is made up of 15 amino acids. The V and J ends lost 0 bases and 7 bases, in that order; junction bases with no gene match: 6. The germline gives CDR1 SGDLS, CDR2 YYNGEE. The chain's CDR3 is CASSVGAGLGGELFF. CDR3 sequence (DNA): TGTGCCAGCAGCGTAGGAGCGGGGCTTGGCGGGGAGCTGTTTTTT.

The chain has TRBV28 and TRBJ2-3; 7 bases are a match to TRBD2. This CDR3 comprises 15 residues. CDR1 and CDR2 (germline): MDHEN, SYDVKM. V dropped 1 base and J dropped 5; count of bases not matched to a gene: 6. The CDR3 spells CASSLFAGDEDTQYF. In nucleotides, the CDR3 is TGTGCCAGCAGTTTATTTGCGGGGGACGAAGATACGCAGTATTTT.

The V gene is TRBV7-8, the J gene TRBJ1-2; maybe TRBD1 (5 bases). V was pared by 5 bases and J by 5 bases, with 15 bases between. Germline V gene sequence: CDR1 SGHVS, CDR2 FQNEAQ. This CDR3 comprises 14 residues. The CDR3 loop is CASSPAGGWYGYTF. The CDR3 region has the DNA TGTGCCAGCAGCCCAGCGGGGGGGTGGTATGGCTACACCTTC.

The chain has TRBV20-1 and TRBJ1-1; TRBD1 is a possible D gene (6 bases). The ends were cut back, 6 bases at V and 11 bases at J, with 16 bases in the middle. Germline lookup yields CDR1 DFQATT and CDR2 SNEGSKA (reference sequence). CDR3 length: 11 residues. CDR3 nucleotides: TGCAGTGCCAAACACAGGGAAACGGCTTTCTTT. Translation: CSAKHRETAFF.

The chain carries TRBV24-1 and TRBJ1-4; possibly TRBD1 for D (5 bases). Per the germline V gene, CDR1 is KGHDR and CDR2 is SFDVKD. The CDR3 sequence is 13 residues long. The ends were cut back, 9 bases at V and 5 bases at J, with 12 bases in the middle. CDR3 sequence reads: CATDRDLNEKLFF. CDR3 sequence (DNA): TGTGCCACCGATCGGGACCTCAATGAAAAACTGTTTTTT.

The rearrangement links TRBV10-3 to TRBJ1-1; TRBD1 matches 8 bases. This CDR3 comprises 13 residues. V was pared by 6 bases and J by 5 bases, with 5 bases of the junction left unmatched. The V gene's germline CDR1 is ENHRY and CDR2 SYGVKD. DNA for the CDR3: TGTGCCATCAGGACAGGGGTCGGTACTGAAGCTTTCTTT. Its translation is CAIRTGVGTEAFF.

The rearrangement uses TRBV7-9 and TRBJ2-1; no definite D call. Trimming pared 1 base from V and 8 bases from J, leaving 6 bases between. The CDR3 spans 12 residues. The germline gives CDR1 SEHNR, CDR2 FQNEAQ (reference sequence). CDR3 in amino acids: CASSLVSHEQFF. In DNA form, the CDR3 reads TGTGCCAGCAGCTTAGTGTCCCATGAGCAGTTCTTC. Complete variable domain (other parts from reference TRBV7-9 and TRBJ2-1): DTGVSQNPRHKITKRGQNVTFRCDPISEHNRLYWYRQTLGQGPEFLTYFQNEAQLEKSRLLSDRFSAERPKGSFSTLEIQRTEQGDSAMYLCASSLVSHEQFFGPGTRLTVL.

CDR3 DNA: TGTGCCAGCAGCCGGGGACTTCAAGAGACCCAGTACTTC. Protein product: CASSRGLQETQYF. J is TRBJ2-5 and V is TRBV11-2, with D tentatively TRBD2 (6 bases). With 5 bases removed from V and 2 bases from J, the gap between germline ends came to 9 bases. Germline V lookup: CDR1 SGHAT, CDR2 FQNNGV. The CDR3 consists of 13 residues.

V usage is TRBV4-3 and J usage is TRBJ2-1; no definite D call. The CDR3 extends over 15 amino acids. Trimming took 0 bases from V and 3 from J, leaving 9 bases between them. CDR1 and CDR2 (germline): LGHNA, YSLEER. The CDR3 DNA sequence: TGCGCCAGCAGCCAAGAAGCTGAGCGCTACAATGAGCAGTTCTTC. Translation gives CASSQEAERYNEQFF.

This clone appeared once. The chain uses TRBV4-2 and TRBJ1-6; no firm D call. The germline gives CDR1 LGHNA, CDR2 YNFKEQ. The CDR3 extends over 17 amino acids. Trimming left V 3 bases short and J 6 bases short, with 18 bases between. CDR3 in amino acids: CASSHVFRVWGNSPLHF. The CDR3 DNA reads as TGTGCCAGCAGCCACGTATTTCGGGTCTGGGGTAATTCACCCCTCCACTTT.

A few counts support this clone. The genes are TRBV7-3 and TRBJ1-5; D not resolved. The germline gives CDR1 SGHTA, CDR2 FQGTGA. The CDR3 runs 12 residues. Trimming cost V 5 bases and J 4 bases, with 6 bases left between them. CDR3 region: CASSPNNQPQHF. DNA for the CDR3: TGTGCCAGCAGCCCCAATAATCAGCCCCAGCATTTT. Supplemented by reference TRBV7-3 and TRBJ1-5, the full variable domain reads GAGVSQTPSNKVTEKGKYVELRCDPISGHTALYWYRQSLGQGPEFLIYFQGTGAADDSGLPNDRFFAVRPEGSVSTLKIQRTERGDSAVYLCASSPNNQPQHFGDGTRLSIL.

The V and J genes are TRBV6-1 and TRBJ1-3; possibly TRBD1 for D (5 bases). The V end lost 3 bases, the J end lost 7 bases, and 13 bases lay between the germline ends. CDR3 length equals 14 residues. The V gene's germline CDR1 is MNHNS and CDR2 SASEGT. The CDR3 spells CASSDRTNRNTIYF. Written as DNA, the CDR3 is TGTGCCAGCAGTGATAGAACTAACAGGAACACCATATATTTT.

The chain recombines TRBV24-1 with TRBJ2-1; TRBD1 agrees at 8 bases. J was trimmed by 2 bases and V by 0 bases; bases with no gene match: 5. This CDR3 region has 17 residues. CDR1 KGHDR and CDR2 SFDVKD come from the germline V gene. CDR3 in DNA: TGTGCCACCAGTGATTTGCCCGGACAGGGTACCTACAATGAGCAGTTCTTC. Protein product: CATSDLPGQGTYNEQFF.

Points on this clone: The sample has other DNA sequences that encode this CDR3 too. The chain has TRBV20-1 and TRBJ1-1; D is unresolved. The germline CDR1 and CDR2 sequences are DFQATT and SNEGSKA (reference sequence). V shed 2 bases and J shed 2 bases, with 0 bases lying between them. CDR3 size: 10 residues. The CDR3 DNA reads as TGCAGTGCTAGAAACACTGAAGCTTTCTTT. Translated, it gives CSARNTEAFF.

CDR3 in amino acids: CASSRGQSNQPQHF. The CDR3, as DNA: TGTGCCAGCTCACGGGGACAGTCCAATCAGCCCCAGCATTTT. The chain uses TRBV18 and TRBJ1-5; 7 nucleotides line up with TRBD1. The V segment lost 4 bases and the J segment 3 bases; nucleotides outside the gene matches: 3. Germline CDR1 is KGHSH and CDR2 is LQKENI. This CDR3 has 14 amino acids.